This T cell receptor (beta chain) was sequenced for a study of CXCR3-negative and CXCR3-positive naive CD8 T cells. General study results and limits: Naive CXCR3-positive cells had TRB CDR3s more hydrophobic than those of CXCR3-negative naive cells. Whereas both naive subsets had comparably high diversity, memory CD8+ cells had much lower diversity.

A remark on this clonotype: What it binds is unknown.

CDR3 length: 15 residues. In germline, CDR1 is MNHEY, CDR2 SVGAGI. UMI-labeled 5' RACE TRB cDNA libraries were prepared from the cells. TCRdb reworked the 5' RACE reads into one entry per CDR3 protein, no DNA. Its table lists around 6,900 distinct CDR3 sequences. The TCR sequence derives from a human donor in good health. Some clones in this sample may be carry-over from other donors' samples. Sequencing used naive CXCR3+ CD8+ T cells from blood. Sample subset: CD45RO-CCR7+CD27+CD95- naive CD8+ T cells expressing CXCR3 (TNR3+). V gene TRBV6-5 combines with J gene TRBJ2-1; the TRBD2 assignment by TCRdb is unverifiable without DNA. The CDR3 protein is CASSYPTGEGNEQFF.